These 11 T cell receptor beta chains were sequenced from one sample in a study of T cells in Graves' hyperthyroidism and ophthalmopathy. TCR beta CDR3 regions were amplified from RNA transcripts. HTBI primers were the set used in a first-round RT-PCR of the TCR CDR3. TCRdb re-called the multiplex PCR reads through MiXCR, storing one row per CDR3 protein. The table has about 640,000 distinct CDR3 sequences, about 15% seen once. The material sequenced was blood. Receptors originate from a woman aged 45-59 years with Graves' ophthalmopathy.

The chain employs TRBV19 and TRBJ1-1, with 9 bases lining up with TRBD1. CDR3 length: 15 residues. J gave up 4 bases and V 5 bases, and 8 bases lay outside the gene matches. CDR1 is LNHDA, CDR2 SQIVND, per germline (reference sequence). The CDR3 DNA reads as TGTGCCAGTAGTCCGAAGACAGGGGGGTCCACTGAAGCTTTCTTT. It translates to CASSPKTGGSTEAFF.

At least ten counts were recorded for this clonotype. The chain employs TRBV30 and TRBJ2-1, with 13 nucleotides matching TRBD2. Germline CDR1 GTSNPN, CDR2 SVGIG (reference sequence). The CDR3 has 16 residues. After removal of 2 bases from V and 0 bases from J, the junction contained 1 base not matched to a gene. The CDR3 nucleotides are TGTGCCTGGAGTCGGACTAGCGGGAGCTCCTACAATGAGCAGTTCTTC. Translated, it gives CAWSRTSGSSYNEQFF.

At least ten counts were recorded for this clonotype. The rearrangement joins TRBV12-3 or TRBV12-4 to TRBJ2-7; no firm D call. Between the trimmed V and J ends, which lost 5 bases and 5 bases, there was a span of 10 bases. CDR3 length: 12 residues. The CDR3 reads CASSPSGNEQYF. The DNA of the CDR3 is TGTGCCAGCAGTCCAAGTGGGAACGAGCAGTACTTC.

Details on this clonotype: This may stem from a read error, because a much larger clone lies one nucleotide away. The CDR3 end shows no conserved phenylalanine or tryptophan, and so a read error is likely. The chain uses TRBV29-1 and TRBJ2-7, with 10 bases identical to TRBD1. This CDR3 has 14 residues. J lost 2 bases, V lost 3 bases, and 4 bases had no gene match. CDR1 SQVTM and CDR2 ANQGSEA come from the germline V gene. In DNA, the CDR3 is TGCAGCGTTGACGGGACAGGGGAAGCCTACGAGCAGTACCTC. Its translation is CSVDGTGEAYEQYL.

There are many counts of this clonotype. The chain couples TRBV24-1 to TRBJ1-2, with a weak D call TRBD1 (6 bases). The CDR3 has 14 residues. CDR1 KGHDR and CDR2 SFDVKD come from the germline V gene. The ends were cut back, 4 bases at V and 7 bases at J, with 15 bases in the middle. The chain's CDR3 is CATSDTDSRGGYTF. In nucleotides, the CDR3 is TGTGCCACCAGTGACACGGACAGCCGGGGTGGCTACACCTTC.

Here the CDR3 DNA reads TGCGCCAGCAGCGGTAGGACAGTAAGATTCTCTGGGGCCAACGTCCTGACTTTC. Residues: CASSGRTVRFSGANVLTF. The chain recombines TRBV5-1 with TRBJ2-6; a possible D gene is TRBD1 (6 bases). From germline, CDR1 is SGHRS and CDR2 YFSETQ. Trimming removed 4 bases from V and 0 bases from J, with 17 bases in between. This CDR3 is built from 18 residues. Combining the CDR3 with reference TRBV5-1 and TRBJ2-6 gives the whole variable domain KAGVTQTPRYLIKTRGQQVTLSCSPISGHRSVSWYQQTPGQGLQFLFEYFSETQRNKGNFPGRFSGRQFSNSRSEMNVSTLELGDSALYLCASSGRTVRFSGANVLTFGAGSRLTVL.

The rearrangement joins TRBV14 to TRBJ2-7, with D possibly TRBD2 on 6 matching bases. The length of the CDR3 is 18 residues. Trimming left V 1 base short and J 2 bases short, with 21 bases between. From germline, CDR1 is SGHDN and CDR2 FVKESK. The CDR3 protein is CASSQGDRGGSTPYEQYF. The CDR3 DNA follows: TGTGCCAGCAGCCAAGGGGACCGGGGAGGTTCTACCCCCTACGAGCAGTACTTC.

The chain couples TRBV6-5 to TRBJ2-7; D possibly uses TRBD1 or TRBD2 (5 bases each). Trimming cost V 4 bases and J 5 bases, with 12 bases left between them. The CDR3 contains 13 residues. The germline V gene encodes CDR1 MNHEY and CDR2 SVGAGI. Written as DNA, the CDR3 is TGTGCCAGCAGTTTTGGGACCGCAGACGAGCAGTACTTC. It translates to CASSFGTADEQYF.

This clonotype appeared many times. The V call is TRBV7-2, the J call TRBJ1-1; D perhaps matches TRBD1 (5 bases). Trimming left V 5 bases short and J 4 bases short, with 14 bases between. The CDR3 has 14 amino acids. CDR1 and CDR2 from the germline V gene are SGHTA and FQGNSA. The CDR3 sequence is CASSPVGASTEAFF. The DNA of the CDR3 is TGTGCCAGCAGCCCGGTCGGGGCATCCACTGAAGCTTTCTTT.

Here the CDR3 reads CASSFVAIWGGEQFF. The CDR3 nucleotides are TGTGCCAGCAGTTTTGTAGCTATTTGGGGTGGTGAGCAGTTCTTC. The V call is TRBV12-3 or TRBV12-4, the J call TRBJ2-1; D uncertain. The V gene lost 3 bases and the J gene lost 9 bases, with 18 bases spanning the gap. CDR3 size: 15 residues.

This clonotype occurred many times. The J gene is TRBJ2-5, the V gene TRBV20-1; TRBD2 matches 13 bases. V gave up 5 bases and J gave up 4 bases; unmatched junction bases: 10. The CDR3 contains 16 residues. Germline assignment: CDR1 DFQATT and CDR2 SNEGSKA (reference sequence). CDR3 amino acids: CSALQGLAGVVETQYF. The CDR3, as DNA: TGCAGTGCTTTACAAGGACTAGCGGGAGTCGTAGAGACCCAGTACTTC.